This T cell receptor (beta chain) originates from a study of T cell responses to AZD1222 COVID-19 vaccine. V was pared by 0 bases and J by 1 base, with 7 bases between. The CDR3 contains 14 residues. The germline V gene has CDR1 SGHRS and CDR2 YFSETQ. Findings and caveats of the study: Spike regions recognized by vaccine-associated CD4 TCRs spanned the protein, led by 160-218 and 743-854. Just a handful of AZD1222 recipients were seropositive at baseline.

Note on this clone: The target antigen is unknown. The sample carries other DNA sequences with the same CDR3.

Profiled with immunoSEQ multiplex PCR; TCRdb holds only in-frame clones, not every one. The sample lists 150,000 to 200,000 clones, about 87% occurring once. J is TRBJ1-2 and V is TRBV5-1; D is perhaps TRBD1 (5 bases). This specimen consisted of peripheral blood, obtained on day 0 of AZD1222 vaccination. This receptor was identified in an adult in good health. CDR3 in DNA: TGCGCCAGCAGCTTGGCCGGGGGTAACTATGGCTACACCTTC. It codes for CASSLAGGNYGYTF.